Detailed here is one TCR beta chain. This entry is derived from a study of technical replicates of blood from several donors. This table comes from immunoSEQ multiplex PCR, and its TCRdb copy is limited to in-frame clones, with some not included. The data hold around 84,000 clones, with about 98% observed a single time. In germline, CDR1 is SGHTA, CDR2 FQGNSA. This CDR3 is built from 17 residues. The V end lost 9 bases, the J end lost 0 bases, and 23 bases lay between the germline ends. The sequenced material came from T cells isolated from PBMCs. This TCR came from a human donor in good health. The V call is TRBV7-2, the J call TRBJ1-2; D might be TRBD1 (5 bases). CDR3 bases: TGTGCCAGAACCCACCCCGGGACTGCGCCGGCTAACTATGGCTACACCTTC. This sequence encodes CARTHPGTAPANYGYTF.